The clone carrying this T cell receptor (beta chain) occurred many times. Its antigen remains unidentified. The sample comes from a study of neurological immune-mediated disorders. The study used blood bank volunteers in Maryland, USA, as healthy controls. With 10-nucleotide random UMIs included, cDNA was synthesized by 5'RACE. TCRdb reprocessed the 5' RACE reads via MiXCR and lists one record per CDR3 protein. This sample has 50,000 or so distinct CDR3 sequences, with approximately 10% found just once. Trimming took 4 bases from V and 4 from J; bases not matched to a gene: 4. Germline V lookup: CDR1 SGHRS, CDR2 YFSETQ. The CDR3 is 16 residues long. Study-level results: HTLV-1-associated myelopathy had the most TCR clonal expansion, whereas multiple sclerosis had the least (lower than in healthy controls). TCR-beta repertoires seemed private in all groups, with no expanded CDR3 amino acid sequences shared.

The gene calls are TRBV5-1 and TRBJ2-3, with TRBD2 identical over 15 bases. The specimen sequenced was PBMCs. This TCR was recovered from a man in his fifties or sixties in good health. CDR3 sequence reads: CASSLGLAGGPDTQYF. The CDR3 DNA reads as TGCGCCAGCAGCCTGGGACTAGCGGGGGGCCCAGATACGCAGTATTTT.